Listed below are T cell receptor beta chains from one sample, sequenced in a study of blood T cell repertoires in COVID-19. The protocol was immunoSEQ multiplex PCR, while the TCRdb copy is restricted to in-frame clones and leaves out a portion. The data show 180,000 or so clones, with roughly 86% seen just once and 5.6% held by the top ten. The source material was PBMCs or T cells enriched from blood (not recorded which). The receptor set was obtained from a man between 35 and 55 years old with acute COVID-19. Each CDR3 is given with its conserved first and last residue. A D gene is named only where the DNA matches it firmly. Expanded clones are given a class, and other clones once, few, many or no size at all.

J gene: TRBJ1-5; CDR3 length: 17; D gene: NA; clone size: few; V gene: TRBV18; CDR3 DNA: TGTGCCAGCTCAGGTCAAGAGGAGGGAGTGGGCAATCAGCCCCAGCATTTT; CDR3 protein: CASSGQEEGVGNQPQHF
J gene: TRBJ1-2; CDR3 length: 14; D gene: TRBD1; clone size: NA; V gene: TRBV6-5; CDR3 DNA: TGTGCCAGCGGGGACAGGGGAGTTATCTATGGCTACACCTTC; CDR3 protein: CASGDRGVIYGYTF
J gene: TRBJ2-3; CDR3 length: 13; D gene: NA; clone size: once; V gene: TRBV11-2; CDR3 DNA: TGTGCCAGCAGACCCACAGCTAGCGAAACGCAGTATTTT; CDR3 protein: CASRPTASETQYF
J gene: TRBJ1-1; CDR3 length: 11; D gene: NA; clone size: few; V gene: TRBV20-1; CDR3 DNA: TGCAGTGCTCCCAGGGGCCGGGGAGCTTTCTTT; CDR3 protein: CSAPRGRGAFF
J gene: TRBJ2-3; CDR3 length: 17; D gene: NA; clone size: NA; V gene: TRBV9; CDR3 DNA: TGTGCCAGCAGCGAGACGCAGGGGACGCCTAGCACAGATACGCAGTATTTT; CDR3 protein: CASSETQGTPSTDTQYF
J gene: TRBJ2-3; CDR3 length: 15; D gene: NA; clone size: once; V gene: TRBV28; CDR3 DNA: TGTGCCAGCAGTTTAATCCAGGGAAGCACAGATACGCAGTATTTT; CDR3 protein: CASSLIQGSTDTQYF
J gene: TRBJ1-5; CDR3 length: 15; D gene: NA; clone size: NA; V gene: TRBV15; CDR3 DNA: TGTGCCACCAGCAGTGGAGGACGGCCAAATCAGCCCCAGCATTTT; CDR3 protein: CATSSGGRPNQPQHF
J gene: TRBJ2-1; CDR3 length: 15; D gene: NA; clone size: NA; V gene: TRBV12-1; CDR3 DNA: TGTGCCAGCAGCCACGGACTAGCGGTTAACAATGAGCAGTTCTTC; CDR3 protein: CASSHGLAVNNEQFF
J gene: TRBJ1-4; CDR3 length: 13; D gene: NA; clone size: NA; V gene: TRBV5-5; CDR3 DNA: TGTGCCAGCAGACGTCAGGTTAATGAAAAACTGTTTTTT; CDR3 protein: CASRRQVNEKLFF
J gene: TRBJ1-1; CDR3 length: 15; D gene: TRBD1; clone size: few; V gene: TRBV6-5; CDR3 DNA: TGTGCCGGACGACAGGGGCTCCCCATGAACACTGAAGCTTTCTTT; CDR3 protein: CAGRQGLPMNTEAFF
J gene: TRBJ2-3; CDR3 length: 17; D gene: TRBD2; clone size: NA; V gene: TRBV30; CDR3 DNA: TGTGCCTGGAGTGTTGCGGGCTTAGCGGGAGTCTCAGATACGCAGTATTTT; CDR3 protein: CAWSVAGLAGVSDTQYF
J gene: TRBJ1-6; CDR3 length: 16; D gene: NA; clone size: NA; V gene: TRBV3-1/TRBV3-2; CDR3 DNA: TGTGCCAGCAGCCAAGGGGCCCGGACAGAGTACTCACCCCTCCACTTT; CDR3 protein: CASSQGARTEYSPLHF
J gene: TRBJ1-6; CDR3 length: 16; D gene: NA; clone size: once; V gene: TRBV7-9; CDR3 DNA: TGTGCCAGCAGCTTAACTACGGGGGGCGAAAATTCACCCCTCCACTTT; CDR3 protein: CASSLTTGGENSPLHF
J gene: TRBJ2-5; CDR3 length: 13; D gene: TRBD1; clone size: NA; V gene: TRBV30; CDR3 DNA: TGTGCCTGGAGTGGGGGACAGGGAGAGACCCAGTACTTC; CDR3 protein: CAWSGGQGETQYF
J gene: TRBJ2-5; CDR3 length: 15; D gene: NA; clone size: once; V gene: TRBV25-1; CDR3 DNA: TGTGCCAGCAGTCCCCTAATCTCAGGGGAGGGGACCCAGTACTTC; CDR3 protein: CASSPLISGEGTQYF
J gene: TRBJ2-1; CDR3 length: 14; D gene: TRBD2; clone size: once; V gene: TRBV7-3; CDR3 DNA: TGTGCCAGCAGCCAGGGACTAGCGGGTGGGGAGCAGTTCTTC; CDR3 protein: CASSQGLAGGEQFF
J gene: TRBJ2-7; CDR3 length: 15; D gene: TRBD2; clone size: NA; V gene: TRBV4-1; CDR3 DNA: TGCGCCAGCAGCCAAGTTTCCCAGCGGGATAGCGAGCAGTACTTC; CDR3 protein: CASSQVSQRDSEQYF
J gene: TRBJ1-6; CDR3 length: 14; D gene: TRBD1; clone size: NA; V gene: TRBV29-1; CDR3 DNA: TGCAGCGTCCAAACCGGGACAGGGAATTCACCCCTCCACTTT; CDR3 protein: CSVQTGTGNSPLHF
J gene: TRBJ2-5; CDR3 length: 14; D gene: NA; clone size: NA; V gene: TRBV7-9; CDR3 DNA: TGTGCCAGCAGCCGCCGGACAGACCAAGAGACCCAGTACTTC; CDR3 protein: CASSRRTDQETQYF
J gene: TRBJ2-1; CDR3 length: 15; D gene: NA; clone size: NA; V gene: TRBV28; CDR3 DNA: TGTGCCAGCAGCCCGGCGCGGGCGGGATGGGGTGAGCAGTTCTTC; CDR3 protein: CASSPARAGWGEQFF
J gene: TRBJ1-5; CDR3 length: 18; D gene: NA; clone size: NA; V gene: TRBV19; CDR3 DNA: TGTGCCAGTAGTTCCCACAAATCGGCAGCCCCGACTACCGAGGCCCAGCATTTT; CDR3 protein: CASSSHKSAAPTTEAQHF
J gene: TRBJ2-7; CDR3 length: 14; D gene: TRBD2; clone size: NA; V gene: TRBV9; CDR3 DNA: TGTGCCAGCAGCCCCCGAACTAGCGGGACTGTGCAGTACTTC; CDR3 protein: CASSPRTSGTVQYF
J gene: TRBJ2-7; CDR3 length: 14; D gene: TRBD2; clone size: once; V gene: TRBV3-1/TRBV3-2; CDR3 DNA: TGTGCCAGCAGCCTTGGACTAGCGGCTTACGAGCAGTACTTC; CDR3 protein: CASSLGLAAYEQYF
J gene: TRBJ2-2; CDR3 length: 16; D gene: TRBD1; clone size: NA; V gene: TRBV2; CDR3 DNA: TGTGCCAGCAGTGCTGGGACAGGGGGCGACACCGGGGAGCTGTTTTTT; CDR3 protein: CASSAGTGGDTGELFF
J gene: TRBJ2-7; CDR3 length: 16; D gene: TRBD2; clone size: NA; V gene: TRBV5-1; CDR3 DNA: TGCGCCAGCAGCTTAGGGGTTGGACTAGCAGCCTACGAGCAGTACTTC; CDR3 protein: CASSLGVGLAAYEQYF
J gene: TRBJ2-7; CDR3 length: 13; D gene: NA; clone size: NA; V gene: TRBV5-4; CDR3 DNA: TGTGCCAGCAGCGACAAGAGCTCCTACGAGCAGTACTTC; CDR3 protein: CASSDKSSYEQYF
J gene: TRBJ2-5; CDR3 length: 16; D gene: TRBD2; clone size: NA; V gene: TRBV19; CDR3 DNA: TGTGCCAGTGTCGGAAGGGGTAGCGGGGACCCAGAGACCCAGTACTTC; CDR3 protein: CASVGRGSGDPETQYF